This TCR beta chain was sequenced for a study of shared clonotypes between healthy human individuals. Whole-study context: The people who gave samples were two women and three men aged 18 to 49. Findings of the study overall: Generation probabilities were higher for clonotypes shared across all four sorted-subset donors than for unshared ones.

About this clone itself: Its specificity is not known.

The assay was immunoSEQ multiplex PCR, and TCRdb's table has in-frame clones only and misses some. The sample shows over 2 million clones, roughly 94% of them seen only once. CD45RO-negative cells were positively selected for CCR7, leaving out terminally differentiated effector memory CD45RA+ cells. V was clipped by 7 bases and J by 4 bases; unmatched bases: 9. The germline V gene has CDR1 MNHEY and CDR2 SMNVEV (reference sequence). The CDR3 is made up of 14 amino acids. The chain employs TRBV27 and TRBJ2-5; 7 bases agree with TRBD2. The clonotype was recovered from a man aged 18 to 30 in good health. The specimen was naive CD8+ T cells sorted from blood. CDR3: CASTTSGGGETQYF. The CDR3 DNA follows: TGTGCCAGCACCACATCCGGCGGGGGAGAGACCCAGTACTTC.